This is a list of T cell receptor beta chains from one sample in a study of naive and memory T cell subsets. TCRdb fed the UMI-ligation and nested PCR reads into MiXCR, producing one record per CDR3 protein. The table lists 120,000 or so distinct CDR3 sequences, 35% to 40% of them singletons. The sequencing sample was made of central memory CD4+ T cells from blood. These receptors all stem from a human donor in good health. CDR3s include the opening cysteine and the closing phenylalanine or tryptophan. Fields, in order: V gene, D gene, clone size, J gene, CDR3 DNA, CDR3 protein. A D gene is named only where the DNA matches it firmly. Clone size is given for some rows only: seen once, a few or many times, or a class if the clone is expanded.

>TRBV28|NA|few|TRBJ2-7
TGTGCCAGCAGTTCCCGGCGGAGGGAGAGATACGAGCAGTACTTC
CASSSRRRERYEQYF
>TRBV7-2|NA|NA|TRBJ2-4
TGTGCCAGCAGCCCGGGGATGACAGCCAAAAACATTCAGTACTTC
CASSPGMTAKNIQYF
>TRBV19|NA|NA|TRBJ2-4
TGTGCCAGTATGAGCAGGGAAGCCAAAAACATTCAGTACTTC
CASMSREAKNIQYF
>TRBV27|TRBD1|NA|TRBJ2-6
TGTGCCAGCGGACAGGGGGCGCGGCCTGGGGCCAACGTCCTGACTTTC
CASGQGARPGANVLTF
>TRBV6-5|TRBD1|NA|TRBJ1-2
TGTGCCAGCAGCCACACAGGGGACTATGGCTACACCTTC
CASSHTGDYGYTF
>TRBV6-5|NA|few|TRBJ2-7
TGTGCCAGCAGCCCGACAGGCCACTCCTACGAGCAGTACTTC
CASSPTGHSYEQYF
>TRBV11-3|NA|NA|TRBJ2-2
TGTGCCAGCTCGGAGAGCAGGGTGGAGGCCGGGGAGCTGTTTTTT
CASSESRVEAGELFF
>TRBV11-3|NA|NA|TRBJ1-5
TGTGCCAGCAGCTCCAGGGCGCCTCAGCCCCAGCATTTT
CASSSRAPQPQHF
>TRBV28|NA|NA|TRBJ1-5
TGTGCCAGCAAACTGTTAGCCGGTCAGCCCCAGCATTTT
CASKLLAGQPQHF
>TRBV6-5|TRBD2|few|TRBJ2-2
TGTGCCAGCAGTTACTCGAGACTAGCGGTAAACACCGGGGAGCTGTTTTTT
CASSYSRLAVNTGELFF
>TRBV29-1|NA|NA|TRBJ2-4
TGCAGCGTTGAAGTGGCAGGGGACATTCAGTACTTC
CSVEVAGDIQYF
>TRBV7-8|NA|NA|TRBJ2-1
TGTGCCAGCAGCTTAATGGGCTACAATGAGCAGTTCTTC
CASSLMGYNEQFF
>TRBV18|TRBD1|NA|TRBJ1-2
TGTGCCAGCTCACCCCGGACAGGGGACGGCTACACCTTC
CASSPRTGDGYTF
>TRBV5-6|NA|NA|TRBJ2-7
TGTGCCAGCAGCTTCAGGGATGCGGCCTACGAGCAGTACTTC
CASSFRDAAYEQYF
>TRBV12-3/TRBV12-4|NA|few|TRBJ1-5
TGTGCCAGCAGTGGCGGGGGGACGCTCAATCAGCCCCAGCATTTT
CASSGGGTLNQPQHF
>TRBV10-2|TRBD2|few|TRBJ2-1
TGCGCCAGCAGAACTAGCGGGAGTCAGGGTGAGCAGTTCTTC
CASRTSGSQGEQFF
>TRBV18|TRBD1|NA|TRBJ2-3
TGTGCCAGCTCCGGGAGACAGGGGTTATCCACAGATACGCAGTATTTT
CASSGRQGLSTDTQYF
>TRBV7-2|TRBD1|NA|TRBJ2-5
TGTGCCAGCAGCGCCAGGGGGGAGACCCAGTACTTC
CASSARGETQYF
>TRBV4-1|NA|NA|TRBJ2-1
TGCGCCAGCAGCCAAGACGACTTCGCCTACAATGAGCAGTTCTTC
CASSQDDFAYNEQFF
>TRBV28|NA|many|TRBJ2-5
TGTGCCAGCAGTCCCCATGGGGGAGAGACCCAGTACTTC
CASSPHGGETQYF
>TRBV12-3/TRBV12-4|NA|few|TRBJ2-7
TGTGCCAGCAGGCAAGGGACCACCTACGAGCAGTACTTC
CASRQGTTYEQYF
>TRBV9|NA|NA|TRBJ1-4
TGTGCCAGCAGCGTAGAGGACTTTAATGAAAAACTGTTTTTT
CASSVEDFNEKLFF
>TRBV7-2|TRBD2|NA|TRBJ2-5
TGTGCCAGCAGACCGACTAGCGTGAGTGAGACCCAGTACTTC
CASRPTSVSETQYF
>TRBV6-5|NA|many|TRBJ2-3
TGTGCCAGCAGTCCAGGGAACAGGGCCAGCGCAGATACGCAGTATTTT
CASSPGNRASADTQYF
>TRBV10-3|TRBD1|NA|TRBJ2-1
TGTGCCATCAACAGGGGAATAATGGATGAGCAGTTCTTC
CAINRGIMDEQFF
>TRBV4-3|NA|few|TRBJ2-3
TGCGCCAGCAGCCAAGATGGAGTACCTACAGATACGCAGTATTTT
CASSQDGVPTDTQYF
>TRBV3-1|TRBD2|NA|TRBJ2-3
TGTGCCAGCAGCGGACTCTGGGCGGGAGGCGCAGATACGCAGTATTTT
CASSGLWAGGADTQYF
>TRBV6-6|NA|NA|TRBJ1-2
TGTGCCAGCAGTTATAACTATGGCTACACCTTC
CASSYNYGYTF
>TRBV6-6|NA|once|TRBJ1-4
TGTGCCAGCAGCCCTAGGGGGGCAGCTAATGAAAAACTGTTTTTT
CASSPRGAANEKLFF
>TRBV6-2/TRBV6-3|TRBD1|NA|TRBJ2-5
TGTGCCAGCAGTTACGACAGGGCTTTGGCCAATCAAGAGACCCAGTACTTC
CASSYDRALANQETQYF
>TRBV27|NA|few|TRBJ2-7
TGTGCCAGCAGTTTCCCCGGGTCCTACGAGCAGTACTTC
CASSFPGSYEQYF
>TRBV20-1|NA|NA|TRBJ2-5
TGCAGTGCTAGAGTGGAGACCCAGTACTTC
CSARVETQYF
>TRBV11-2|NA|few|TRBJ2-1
TGTGCCAGCAGCTTAGTAGGGATCTCGGGAGTTTCCTACAATGAGCAGTTCTTC
CASSLVGISGVSYNEQFF
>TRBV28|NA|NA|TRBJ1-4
TGTGCCAGCAGAAACGGGGGGAATGAAAAACTGTTTTTT
CASRNGGNEKLFF
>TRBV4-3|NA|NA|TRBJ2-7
TGCGCCAGCAGCCTCGATAATACCGGGACACGGATCGAGCAGTACTTC
CASSLDNTGTRIEQYF